This T cell receptor beta chain was captured in a study of cytomegalovirus exposure and HLA in healthy donors. Overall study results and limits: In a later analysis, at a false discovery rate of 0.05, roughly 17,000 TCR beta sequences matched HLA alleles. Trimming of TCR beta V- and J-genes showed a link, identified in a later analysis, to a missense DCLRE1C variant. TCR beta chains numbering about 160 were designated cytomegalovirus-associated.

PCR amplification relied on 60 Vbeta primers (plus 13 Jbeta primers). The repertoire was sequenced with immunoSEQ multiplex PCR; TCRdb's copy has only in-frame clones and lacks some. The sample has about 110,000 clones; 78% are singletons. This clone is a singleton in its sample. Its antigen is unidentified. Germline CDR1 KGHSH, CDR2 LQKENI. After removal of 4 bases from V and 6 bases from J, the junction contained 2 bases not matched to a gene. This CDR3 is built from 13 residues. The sequencing input was PBMCs. This TCR was recovered from a male donor in good health and CMV-seronegative. The chain recombines TRBV18 with TRBJ1-2, with 10 bases fitting TRBD1. In DNA form, the CDR3 reads TGTGCCAGCTCACGCGGGACAGGGGATGGCTACACCTTC. Translating it yields CASSRGTGDGYTF.